In this sample, the clone carrying this TCR beta chain turned up many times. The antigen is not known. TCRbeta library preparation incorporated unique molecular identifiers. TCRdb re-analysed the PCR reads in MiXCR, keeping a single row per CDR3 protein. The sample gives 200,000 or so distinct CDR3 sequences, approximately 8% of which show up once; roughly 36% is in the top ten. This sample was included in a study of T-cell reconstitution after alpha-beta-depleted transplantation in children. Notes on the study in general: T cells produced anew were the main source of T-cell counts and diversity one year after transplant. Expanded graft clones, several hundred of them, were reportedly the source of alpha-beta T cells about two months after transplant. Surviving recipient T cells and thymic progenitors accounted for the high day-60 TCRbeta diversity observed in some patients.

V dropped 3 bases and J dropped 4 bases, with 16 bases sitting between them. The CDR3 contains 15 residues. Germline CDR1 reads DFQATT; CDR2 reads SNEGSKA (reference sequence). The sequence came from a male patient between 2 and 9 years old who had a stem cell transplant for acute myeloid leukemia, so the T cells may come from the graft donor. The chain uses TRBV20-1 and TRBJ2-1; D might be TRBD2 (6 bases). Sequenced material: PBMCs, mostly from graft donor cells, taken 360 days after TCRalphabeta/CD19-depleted stem cell transplant. The DNA of the CDR3 is TGCAGTGCTAGGCCCATAGCGGAGTTTTACAATGAGCAGTTCTTC. Its protein is CSARPIAEFYNEQFF.